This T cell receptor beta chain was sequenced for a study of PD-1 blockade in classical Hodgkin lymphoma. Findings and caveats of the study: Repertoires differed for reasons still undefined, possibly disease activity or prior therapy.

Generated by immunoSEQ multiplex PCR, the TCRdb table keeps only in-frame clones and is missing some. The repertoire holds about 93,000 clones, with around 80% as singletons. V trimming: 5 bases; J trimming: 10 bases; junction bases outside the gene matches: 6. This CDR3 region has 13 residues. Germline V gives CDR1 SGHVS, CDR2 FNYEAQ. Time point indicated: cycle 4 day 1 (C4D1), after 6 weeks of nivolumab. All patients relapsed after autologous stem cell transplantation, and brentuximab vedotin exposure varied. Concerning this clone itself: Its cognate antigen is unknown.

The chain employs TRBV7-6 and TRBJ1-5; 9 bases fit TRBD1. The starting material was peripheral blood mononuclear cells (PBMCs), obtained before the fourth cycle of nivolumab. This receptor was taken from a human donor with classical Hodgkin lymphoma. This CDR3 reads CASSPDRGNPQHF. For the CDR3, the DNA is TGTGCCAGCAGCCCGGACAGGGGAAATCCCCAGCATTTT. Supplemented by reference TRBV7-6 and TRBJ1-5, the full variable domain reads GAGVSQSPRYKVTKRGQDVALRCDPISGHVSLYWYRQALGQGPEFLTYFNYEAQQDKSGLPNDRFSAERPEGSISTLTIQRTEQRDSAMYRCASSPDRGNPQHFGDGTRLSIL.